A selection of T cell receptor beta chains follows, all from one sample in a study of CD8+CD57+ T cells in acquired aplastic anemia. A single record per CDR3 protein comes from TCRdb applying MiXCR to the reads. Of 150,000 to 200,000 distinct CDR3 sequences in the sample, 45% to 60% were seen once. Sequencing was performed on sorted CD4+, CD8+, or CD8+CD57+ T cells (not recorded which) from PBMCs. The receptors shown here come from a human donor with aplastic anemia. CDR3s include the opening cysteine and the closing phenylalanine or tryptophan. D genes are given only for firm matches. A clone size is listed for some rows: how often the clone was seen (once, few, many), or a class if it is expanded.

>15|TRBD1|TRBJ2-7|TRBV9|-
TGTGCCAGCAGCCCCGAGACAGGGGCGGCCTACGAGCAGTACTTC
CASSPETGAAYEQYF
>15|-|TRBJ2-7|TRBV15|-
TGTGCCACCAGTAAGGCTTCGGGGACCTTTGCCGAGCAGTACTTC
CATSKASGTFAEQYF
>14|-|TRBJ2-2|TRBV2|-
TGTGCCAGCCCGGTGGAACAGGACCCCGGGGAGCTGTTTTTT
CASPVEQDPGELFF
>14|-|TRBJ1-5|TRBV9|-
TGTGCCAGCAGCGTATCCCAGGGCAATCAGCCCCAGCATTTT
CASSVSQGNQPQHF
>13|-|TRBJ2-7|TRBV6-1|many
TGTGCCAGCAGTGAATTGTTGGGATACGAGCAGTACTTC
CASSELLGYEQYF
>12|-|TRBJ1-1|TRBV20-1|-
TGCAGTGCCAGTAGCCCGAACACTGAAGCTTTCTTT
CSASSPNTEAFF
>14|-|TRBJ1-2|TRBV29-1|-
TGCAGCGTTGAAGGGCGGACTACTACATATGGCTACACCTTC
CSVEGRTTTYGYTF
>14|-|TRBJ1-4|TRBV12-3/TRBV12-4|-
TGTGCCAGCAGTTTATGGGAGGGTCGCGAAAAACTGTTTTTT
CASSLWEGREKLFF
>13|TRBD1|TRBJ1-2|TRBV19|-
TGTGCCAGTAGTCCCGGGACAGCGCGGGGCTACACCTTC
CASSPGTARGYTF
>14|TRBD1|TRBJ2-7|TRBV20-1|-
TGCAGTGCCAAATCCGGGACAGTCTCCTACGAGCAGTACTTC
CSAKSGTVSYEQYF
>16|TRBD2|TRBJ2-1|TRBV24-1|few
TGTGCCACCAGTGATTTGACTAGCGGGGGGTACAATGAGCAGTTCTTC
CATSDLTSGGYNEQFF
>13|-|TRBJ2-1|TRBV20-1|-
TGCAGTGCGATGGGGCGAAGAAACAATGAGCAGTTCTTC
CSAMGRRNNEQFF
>18|TRBD2|TRBJ2-3|TRBV10-3|many
TGTGCCATCACCCCACGATTCGCTCGACTAGCGGACACCGGTCAACAGTATTTT
CAITPRFARLADTGQQYF
>16|TRBD1|TRBJ2-7|TRBV3-1|few
TGTGCCAGCAGCCCGTTTACCGGGACAGGGGTTTATGAGCAGTACTTC
CASSPFTGTGVYEQYF
>16|-|TRBJ2-2|TRBV7-8|-
TGTGCCAGCAGCTCAGCAGCTCCGGGGAACACTGGGGAGCTGTTTTTT
CASSSAAPGNTGELFF
>15|TRBD1|TRBJ2-1|TRBV2|many
TGTGCCAGCAGTGGACCGGGACAGGGCCGGGGGGAGCAGTTCTTC
CASSGPGQGRGEQFF
>18|TRBD2|TRBJ2-5|TRBV19|many
TGTGCCAGTAGATTCCAGGCAGGGACTAGAGGGGGAGGAGAGACCCAGTACTTC
CASRFQAGTRGGGETQYF
>14|TRBD1|TRBJ2-3|TRBV5-6|-
TGTGCCAGCAGTGAAACAGGGGTCACAGATACGCAGTATTTT
CASSETGVTDTQYF
>15|-|TRBJ2-2|TRBV19|-
TGTGCCAGTAGTATTCTGGGACGGGACACCGGGGAGCTGTTTTTT
CASSILGRDTGELFF
>16|TRBD1|TRBJ1-5|TRBV10-3|-
TGTGCCATCAGTGAGTCAGTCAGGGGGAGGGTTCAGCCCCAGCATTTT
CAISESVRGRVQPQHF
>15|TRBD1|TRBJ2-7|TRBV19|many
TGTGCCAGTAGTAGGCTTCTACAGGGGCCCTACGAGCAGTACTTC
CASSRLLQGPYEQYF
>15|TRBD1|TRBJ1-6|TRBV11-2|-
TGTGCCAGCAGCTTAACCGGGCCAGGGGGCTCACCCCTCCACTTT
CASSLTGPGGSPLHF
>18|-|TRBJ2-2|TRBV9|-
TGTGCCAGCAGCGTAGGAGGGGGGGGAAACCACCTCACCGGGGAGCTGTTTTTT
CASSVGGGGNHLTGELFF
>15|-|TRBJ2-2|TRBV7-6|many
TGTGCCAGCAGCTTAGAACAGGCGAACACCGGGGAGCTGTTTTTT
CASSLEQANTGELFF
>15|-|TRBJ1-3|TRBV6-1|once
TGTGCCAGCAGTCCCCCCGGGAGCTCTGGAAACACCATATATTTT
CASSPPGSSGNTIYF
>15|-|TRBJ1-2|TRBV7-2|once
TGTGCCAGCAGCTTATCGGAGGGAGCTAACTATGGCTACACCTTC
CASSLSEGANYGYTF
>14|-|TRBJ1-6|TRBV10-3|-
TGTGCCATCAGGGCGAGGACAGAGAATTCACCCCTCCGCTTT
CAIRARTENSPLRF
>16|-|TRBJ1-3|TRBV7-8|-
TGTGCCAGCAGCGACTCCTACCGAAGGGGTGGAAACACCATATATTTT
CASSDSYRRGGNTIYF
>15|-|TRBJ2-3|TRBV25-1|-
TGTGCCAGCGGTGAAAGAGGCGTGGGGACAGATACGCAGTATTTT
CASGERGVGTDTQYF
>14|TRBD1|TRBJ2-1|TRBV24-1|-
TGTGCCACCAGTGATCCCGACAGGGTTAGTGAGCAGTTCTTC
CATSDPDRVSEQFF
>12|-|TRBJ1-5|TRBV7-2|-
TGTGCCAGCAGCTTATTAGAGCAGCCCCAGCATTTT
CASSLLEQPQHF
>14|-|TRBJ2-3|TRBV5-1|many
TGCGCCAGCAGCCTGTCTGGCTCGGTCGATACGCAGTATTTT
CASSLSGSVDTQYF
>14|TRBD1|TRBJ1-6|TRBV9|many
TGTGCCAGCAGCATACGACAGGGTAGTTCACCCCTCCACTTT
CASSIRQGSSPLHF
>13|-|TRBJ2-1|TRBV10-2|few
TGCGCCGTCATGGCAGGCTCCTACAATGAGCAGTTCTTC
CAVMAGSYNEQFF
>15|TRBD1|TRBJ2-1|TRBV24-1|-
TGTGCCACCAGTGATTTGGAGACAGGGGATTTTGAGCAGTTCTTC
CATSDLETGDFEQFF
>16|-|TRBJ1-4|TRBV5-1|-
TGCGCCAGCAGCTTGGGCACATATGCAACTAGTGAAAAACTGCTTTTT
CASSLGTYATSEKLLF
>15|-|TRBJ2-1|TRBV30|-
TGTGCCTGGAGTGTTTGGGGGAGGTCCTACAATGAGCAGTTCTTC
CAWSVWGRSYNEQFF
>14|TRBD2|TRBJ2-1|TRBV2|-
TGTGCCAGCACAACCGGGGGGTCCTACAATGAGCAGTTCTTC
CASTTGGSYNEQFF
>15|-|TRBJ2-7|TRBV25-1|few
TGTGCCAGCAGTGATTCGGGAGAGGGCCTTTACGAGCAGTACTTC
CASSDSGEGLYEQYF
>14|TRBD1|TRBJ2-7|TRBV15|-
TGTGCCACCAGCAGAGTTACAGGGGGCATCGAGCAGTACTTC
CATSRVTGGIEQYF